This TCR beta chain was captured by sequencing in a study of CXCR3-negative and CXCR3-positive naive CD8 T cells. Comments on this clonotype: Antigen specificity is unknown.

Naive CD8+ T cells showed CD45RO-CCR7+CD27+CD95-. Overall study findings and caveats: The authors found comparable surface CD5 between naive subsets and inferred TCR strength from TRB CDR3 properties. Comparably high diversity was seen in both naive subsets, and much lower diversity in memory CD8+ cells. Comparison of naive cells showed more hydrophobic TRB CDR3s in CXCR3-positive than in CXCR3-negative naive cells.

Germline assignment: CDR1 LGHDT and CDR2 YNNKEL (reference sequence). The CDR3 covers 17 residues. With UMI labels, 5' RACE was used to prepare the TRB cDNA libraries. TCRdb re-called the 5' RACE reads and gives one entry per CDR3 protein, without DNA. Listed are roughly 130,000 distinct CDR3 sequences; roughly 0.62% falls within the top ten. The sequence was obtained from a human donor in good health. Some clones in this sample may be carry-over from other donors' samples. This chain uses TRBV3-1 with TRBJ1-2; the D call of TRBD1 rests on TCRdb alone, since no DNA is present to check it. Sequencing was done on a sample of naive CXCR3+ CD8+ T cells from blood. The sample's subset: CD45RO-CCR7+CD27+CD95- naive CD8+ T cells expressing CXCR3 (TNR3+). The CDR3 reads CASSQGWGSPGDYGYTF.